The 13 T cell receptor beta chains reported below all come from one sample, sequenced in a study of regulatory T cells in long-lasting Graves disease. According to the study, TCR beta libraries were built with iRepertoire HTBI primers and CDR3-region Arm-PCR. TCRdb called the multiplex PCR reads again in MiXCR, with one record for every CDR3 protein. Of more than 300,000 distinct CDR3 sequences listed, 15% to 19% are singletons. Time point: newly diagnosed GD, antithyroid drugs for less than 3 months. The TCR library used RNA extracted from PBMCs. The material was peripheral blood mononuclear cells (PBMCs), obtained at new diagnosis, from a patient treated with antithyroid drugs. These receptor sequences come from a female donor with Graves disease.

The chain couples TRBV20-1 to TRBJ1-6, with D hard to call. Germline V CDR1 and CDR2: DFQATT, SNEGSKA (reference sequence). The CDR3 totals 15 residues. Deletions cut 3 bases from V and 9 bases from J, with 18 bases between. CDR3 sequence reads: CSASKNRAGTSPLHF. In DNA, the CDR3 is TGCAGTGCTAGTAAAAACAGAGCCGGTACTTCACCCCTCCACTTT.

Only a few counts were recorded for this clonotype. J is TRBJ1-2 and V is TRBV7-6; TRBD1 might be the D (6 bases). In germline, CDR1 is SGHVS, CDR2 FNYEAQ. The CDR3 length is 14 residues. Trimming took 5 bases from V and 7 from J, leaving 17 bases between them. The DNA for the CDR3 is TGTGCCAGCAGCCCACAGGCTGGGGGCGGTGGCTACACCTTC. Translation: CASSPQAGGGGYTF.

This clonotype has only a few counts. The V gene is TRBV19, the J gene TRBJ2-7; D call uncertain. Trimming pared 5 bases from V and 4 bases from J, leaving 9 bases between. Germline V gene sequence: CDR1 LNHDA, CDR2 SQIVND (reference sequence). CDR3 length: 12 amino acids. CDR3 region: CASSSMGYEQYF. The CDR3 DNA follows: TGTGCCAGTAGTTCTATGGGTTACGAGCAGTACTTC.

This clonotype was counted at least ten times. The gene calls are TRBV28 and TRBJ2-5; D is ambiguous. The CDR3 totals 17 residues. Deletions cut 5 bases from V and 5 bases from J, with 24 bases between. Germline CDR1 and CDR2: MDHEN and SYDVKM. This CDR3 reads CASSLPSARPRFETQYF. The CDR3 nucleotides read TGTGCCAGCAGTCTACCCTCCGCCCGGCCACGGTTTGAGACCCAGTACTTC. Full variable domain (outside the CDR3, taken from reference TRBV28 and TRBJ2-5): DVKVTQSSRYLVKRTGEKVFLECVQDMDHENMFWYRQDPGLGLRLIYFSYDVKMKEKGDIPEGYSVSREKKERFSLILESASTNQTSMYLCASSLPSARPRFETQYFGPGTRLLVL.

This clonotype was observed many times. This rearrangement joins TRBV2 to TRBJ1-3; TRBD1 aligns across 8 bases. The length of the CDR3 is 15 residues. The germline gives CDR1 SNHLY, CDR2 FYNNEI. V gave up 3 bases and J gave up 5 bases; unmatched junction bases: 6. The chain's CDR3 is CASSEIGQGRNTIYF. The CDR3 bases are TGTGCCAGCAGTGAGATAGGACAGGGCCGAAACACCATATATTTT.

V gene TRBV20-1 combines with J gene TRBJ2-7; TRBD2 is a possible D gene (7 bases). Germline CDR1 is DFQATT and CDR2 is SNEGSKA (reference sequence). CDR3 length: 15 residues. V lost 5 bases and J lost 6, with 23 bases in between. The CDR3 sequence is CSAPQLETGRAEQYF. DNA of the CDR3: TGCAGTGCTCCACAGTTAGAAACAGGGAGGGCCGAGCAGTACTTC.

Many counts were recorded for this clonotype. The J gene is TRBJ2-6, the V gene TRBV9; a weak D match, TRBD1 (7 bases). Trimming removed 0 bases from V and 0 bases from J, with 22 bases in between. The CDR3 consists of 21 residues. CDR1 and CDR2 (germline): SGDLS, YYNGEE. The CDR3 loop reads CASSVASVVRDSFSGANVLTF. In nucleotides, the CDR3 is TGTGCCAGCAGCGTAGCATCGGTGGTGCGGGACAGCTTCTCTGGGGCCAACGTCCTGACTTTC.

At least ten counts were recorded for this clonotype. This chain joins TRBV12-3 or TRBV12-4 and TRBJ2-3; 11 positions agree with TRBD2. The CDR3 has 16 residues. The junction had 6 bases not matched to a gene; V was cut back by 5 bases and J by 2 bases. CDR3 residues: CASSPVTSGDTDTQYF. In nucleotides, the CDR3 is TGTGCCAGCAGTCCTGTGACTAGCGGGGACACAGATACGCAGTATTTT.

In its sample, this clonotype was seen a few times. V and J are TRBV18 and TRBJ2-1; no clear D. The V gene's germline CDR1 is KGHSH and CDR2 LQKENI. Trimming took 1 base from V and 7 from J, leaving 11 bases between them. The CDR3 has 14 residues. The CDR3 DNA is TGTGCCAGCTCACCACTACCTGAGGTAAATGAGCAGTTCTTC. It codes for CASSPLPEVNEQFF.

This clonotype was counted at least ten times. V and J are TRBV27 and TRBJ2-7, with TRBD2 as a possible D gene (5 bases). Germline CDR1 MNHEY, CDR2 SMNVEV (reference sequence). V was clipped by 7 bases and J by 4 bases, with 8 bases between them. This CDR3 spans 11 amino acids. The DNA for the CDR3 is TGTGCCAGCAACCGAGGGTACGAGCAGTACTTC. It specifies CASNRGYEQYF.

This clonotype was observed a few times. This chain uses TRBV9 with TRBJ2-1; tentatively, D is TRBD1 or TRBD2 (5 bases each). The CDR3 consists of 17 residues. Germline assignment: CDR1 SGDLS and CDR2 YYNGEE. Trimming pared 1 base from V and 0 bases from J, leaving 14 bases between. As DNA, the CDR3 is TGTGCCAGCAGCGTATTCGAGAGGGGTAGCTCCTACAATGAGCAGTTCTTC. It is translated as CASSVFERGSSYNEQFF.

A single count supports this clonotype. CDR3 nucleotide sequence: TGTGCCAGCAGCGAGAACTCCGGGACAGGGGACTACGAGCAGTACTTC. Its protein is CASSENSGTGDYEQYF. The chain couples TRBV9 to TRBJ2-7; 10 nucleotides align to TRBD1. Germline CDR1 and CDR2: SGDLS and YYNGEE. CDR3 length: 16 amino acids. After removal of 3 bases from V and 3 bases from J, the junction contained 9 bases not matched to a gene.

This clonotype was seen at least ten times. The chain links TRBV10-3 to TRBJ2-1; the D gene could be TRBD1 or TRBD2 (5 bases each). This CDR3 spans 17 amino acids. Trimming left V 2 bases short and J 5 bases short, with 19 bases between. Germline CDR1 and CDR2: ENHRY and SYGVKD. Written as DNA, the CDR3 is TGTGCCATCAGTGAGGAGGGCCAGGGCGATGGGAACAATGAGCAGTTCTTC. Residues: CAISEEGQGDGNNEQFF.